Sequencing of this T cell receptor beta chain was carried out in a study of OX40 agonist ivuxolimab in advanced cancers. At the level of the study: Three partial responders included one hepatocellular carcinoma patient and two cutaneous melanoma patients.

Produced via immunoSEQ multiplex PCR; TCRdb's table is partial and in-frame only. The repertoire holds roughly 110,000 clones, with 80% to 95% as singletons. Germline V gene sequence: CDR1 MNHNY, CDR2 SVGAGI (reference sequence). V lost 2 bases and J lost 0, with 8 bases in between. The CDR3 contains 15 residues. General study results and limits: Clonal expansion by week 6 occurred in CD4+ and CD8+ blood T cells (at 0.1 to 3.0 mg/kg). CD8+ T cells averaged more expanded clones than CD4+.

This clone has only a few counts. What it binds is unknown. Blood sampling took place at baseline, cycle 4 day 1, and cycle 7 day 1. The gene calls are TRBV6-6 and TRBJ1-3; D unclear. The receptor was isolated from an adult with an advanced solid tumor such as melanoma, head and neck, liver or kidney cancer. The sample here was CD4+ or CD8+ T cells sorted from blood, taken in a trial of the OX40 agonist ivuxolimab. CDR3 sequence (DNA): TGTGCCAGCAGTTACGGGCGAAACTCTGGAAACACCATATATTTT. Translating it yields CASSYGRNSGNTIYF.